Only a few counts were recorded for the clone carrying this T cell receptor beta chain. Its antigen is unidentified. Germline V gene data show CDR1 as ENHRY and CDR2 as SYGVKD. The CDR3 is made up of 11 amino acids. Trimming left V 2 bases short and J 5 bases short, with 2 bases between. The data derive from a study of T-cell memory formation after mild COVID-19. General study points: Contracting clones, day 15 to 85, had balanced CD4/CD8, and later expanders favored CD4+.

Each CDR3 protein is one row after TCRdb ran MiXCR on the 5' RACE reads. The sample has about 140,000 distinct CDR3 sequences; more than 12% are singletons. The rearrangement uses TRBV10-3 and TRBJ2-3; no clear D. The source of this sequence is an adult woman who had mild COVID-19 (a few samples of this study predate the infection). Cell type and time point are not known. The source material was PBMCs or a T cell subset sorted from them (not recorded which). CDR3 loop: CAISEEDTQYF. CDR3 in DNA: TGTGCCATCAGTGAGGAAGATACGCAGTATTTT.